The rows below give T cell receptor beta chains drawn from one sample of a study of shared clonotypes between healthy human individuals. This table comes from immunoSEQ multiplex PCR, and its TCRdb copy is limited to in-frame clones, with some not included. The table lists approximately 2,000,000 clones, over 85% of them singletons. Source material: naive CD8+ T cells from PBMCs. Every receptor here comes from a man in his late teens or twenties in good health. Some clones in this sample may be carry-over from other donors' samples. Both conserved end residues are trimmed from each CDR3. The order of the fields is CDR3 length, V gene, J gene, CDR3 protein.

len: 11; v_gene: TRBV4-3; j_gene: TRBJ1-4; CDR3aa: ASSQDRSEKLF
len: 13; v_gene: TRBV5-1; j_gene: TRBJ2-7; CDR3aa: ASRQLAGGIYEQY
len: 10; v_gene: TRBV6-5; j_gene: TRBJ1-2; CDR3aa: ASSYRDYGYT
len: 13; v_gene: TRBV19; j_gene: TRBJ2-1; CDR3aa: ASSISGLGRNEQF
len: 13; v_gene: TRBV14; j_gene: TRBJ2-1; CDR3aa: ASSQGRRPYNEQF
len: 11; v_gene: TRBV27; j_gene: TRBJ1-4; CDR3aa: ASRPEGSEKLF
len: 9; v_gene: TRBV7-2; j_gene: TRBJ2-7; CDR3aa: ASSWGYEQY
len: 11; v_gene: TRBV27; j_gene: TRBJ1-1; CDR3aa: ASRKEMNTEAF
len: 14; v_gene: TRBV27; j_gene: TRBJ2-7; CDR3aa: ASSLSLGKLAYEQY
len: 16; v_gene: TRBV7-9; j_gene: TRBJ2-1; CDR3aa: ASIPLLRERGSYNEQF
len: 13; v_gene: TRBV19; j_gene: TRBJ1-2; CDR3aa: ASSILAGDRYGYT
len: 10; v_gene: TRBV29-1; j_gene: TRBJ1-2; CDR3aa: SVVGTGWGYT
len: 14; v_gene: TRBV7-6; j_gene: TRBJ2-1; CDR3aa: ASSFRNGQGYNEQF
len: 13; v_gene: TRBV6-1; j_gene: TRBJ1-4; CDR3aa: ASLNGQDSNEKLF
len: 15; v_gene: TRBV28; j_gene: TRBJ2-7; CDR3aa: ASSFATSGRRLDEQY
len: 13; v_gene: TRBV5-1; j_gene: TRBJ2-7; CDR3aa: ASSLLPGRSYEQY
len: 7; v_gene: TRBV20-1; j_gene: TRBJ1-2; CDR3aa: SASYGYT
len: 11; v_gene: TRBV6-5; j_gene: TRBJ1-1; CDR3aa: ASRPAGDTEAF
len: 12; v_gene: TRBV27; j_gene: TRBJ1-3; CDR3aa: ASSPGGGGNTIY
len: 15; v_gene: TRBV4-3; j_gene: TRBJ2-1; CDR3aa: ASSQDPSETSYNEQF
len: 12; v_gene: TRBV11-2; j_gene: TRBJ2-1; CDR3aa: ASSSQTAYNEQF
len: 13; v_gene: TRBV19; j_gene: TRBJ1-2; CDR3aa: ASSPGLQVLYGYT
len: 11; v_gene: TRBV10-1; j_gene: TRBJ2-2; CDR3aa: ASSETALGELF
len: 16; v_gene: TRBV5-1; j_gene: TRBJ2-5; CDR3aa: ASRLGGLAGLYQETQY
len: 10; v_gene: TRBV7-6; j_gene: TRBJ2-1; CDR3aa: ASSGGYNEQF
len: 15; v_gene: TRBV13; j_gene: TRBJ2-5; CDR3aa: ASSTRTSGSLQETQY
len: 13; v_gene: TRBV11-2; j_gene: TRBJ2-5; CDR3aa: ASSWQDGTGETQY
len: 13; v_gene: TRBV11-3; j_gene: TRBJ2-1; CDR3aa: ASSPGQGARNEQF
len: 14; v_gene: TRBV12-1; j_gene: TRBJ2-7; CDR3aa: ASSFALAGVCYEQY
len: 14; v_gene: TRBV7-3; j_gene: TRBJ2-1; CDR3aa: ASSLMVAGVGDEQF
len: 18; v_gene: TRBV9; j_gene: TRBJ2-1; CDR3aa: ASSVPGLAGELGPYNEQF
len: 13; v_gene: TRBV7-8; j_gene: TRBJ2-7; CDR3aa: ASSFAETPSYEQY
len: 11; v_gene: TRBV6-6; j_gene: TRBJ2-1; CDR3aa: ASSKTGTSEQF
len: 12; v_gene: TRBV6-1; j_gene: TRBJ2-5; CDR3aa: ASSDGGGRETQY
len: 11; v_gene: TRBV27; j_gene: TRBJ2-7; CDR3aa: ASSLGTAYGQY
len: 12; v_gene: TRBV25-1; j_gene: TRBJ1-4; CDR3aa: ASSHDRVGEKLF
len: 11; v_gene: TRBV6-5; j_gene: TRBJ2-5; CDR3aa: ASSPPGEETQY
len: 16; v_gene: TRBV27; j_gene: TRBJ2-2; CDR3aa: ASSFGKAQHRNTGELF
len: 12; v_gene: TRBV27; j_gene: TRBJ1-5; CDR3aa: ASSLMARGQPQH
len: 10; v_gene: TRBV7-9; j_gene: TRBJ1-2; CDR3aa: ASSFPVEGYT
len: 13; v_gene: TRBV4-1; j_gene: TRBJ1-1; CDR3aa: ASSQDLGLNTEAF
len: 15; v_gene: TRBV12-5; j_gene: TRBJ2-1; CDR3aa: ASGDLQYPGSYNEQF
len: 11; v_gene: TRBV7-9; j_gene: TRBJ2-7; CDR3aa: ASSFGVLDEQY
len: 15; v_gene: TRBV4-3; j_gene: TRBJ2-1; CDR3aa: ASSLQLTHLLGNEQF
len: 13; v_gene: TRBV6-6; j_gene: TRBJ2-5; CDR3aa: ASSYSMYGSETQY
len: 12; v_gene: TRBV9; j_gene: TRBJ2-3; CDR3aa: ASTEGLAGLSQY
len: 13; v_gene: TRBV27; j_gene: TRBJ2-3; CDR3aa: ASRAWGGLTDTQY
len: 14; v_gene: TRBV27; j_gene: TRBJ2-7; CDR3aa: ASSLSGGLSSYEQY